Here is one T cell receptor beta chain with its context. No antigen is known for it. CDR1 is GTSNPN and CDR2 is SVGIG in the germline V gene (reference sequence). The V and J ends lost 0 bases and 8 bases, in that order; junction bases with no gene match: 15. The CDR3 sequence is 16 residues long. The method was immunoSEQ multiplex PCR; TCRdb's version includes in-frame clones alone and lacks a portion of them. The data hold more than 70,000 clones, with roughly nine tenths observed a single time. The nonmyeloablative bone marrow transplants came from related graft donors, with transient mixed chimerism. The data were taken from a study of Tregs in tolerant kidney transplant recipients. Study results and caveats: Expanding Tregs on activated donor B cells appeared to best identify donor-specific TCRbeta clones. The small number of patients limits these findings pending further validation. Some patients' samples used different primers over time, so nucleotide sequences weren't comparable.

Specimen: CD4+ T cells from blood (PBMCs), collected 24 months after the transplant. The chain carries TRBV30 and TRBJ1-2; TRBD1 agrees at 7 bases. The receptor was derived from a human patient who received a combined kidney and bone marrow transplant. Some T cells could come from the graft donor. The CDR3 region is CAWSVLAVGGAEGYTF. For the CDR3, the DNA is TGTGCCTGGAGTGTACTTGCTGTAGGGGGCGCAGAGGGCTACACCTTC.